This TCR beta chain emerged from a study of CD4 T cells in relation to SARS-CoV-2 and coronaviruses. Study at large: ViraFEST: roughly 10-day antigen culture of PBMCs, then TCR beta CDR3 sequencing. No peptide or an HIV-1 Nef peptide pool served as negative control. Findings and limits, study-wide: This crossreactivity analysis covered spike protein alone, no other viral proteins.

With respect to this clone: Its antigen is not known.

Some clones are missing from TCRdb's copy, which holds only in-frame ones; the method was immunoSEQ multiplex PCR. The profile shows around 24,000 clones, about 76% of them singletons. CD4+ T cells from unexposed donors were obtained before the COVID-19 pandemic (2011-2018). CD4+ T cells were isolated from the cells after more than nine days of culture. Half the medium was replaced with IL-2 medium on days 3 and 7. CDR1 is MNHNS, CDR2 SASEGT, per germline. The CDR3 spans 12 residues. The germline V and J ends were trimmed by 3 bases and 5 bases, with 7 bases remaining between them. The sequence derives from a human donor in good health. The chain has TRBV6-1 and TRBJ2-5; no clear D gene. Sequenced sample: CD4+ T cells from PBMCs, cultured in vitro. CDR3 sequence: CASSDARETQYF. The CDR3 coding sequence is TGTGCCAGCAGTGATGCCAGGGAGACCCAGTACTTC.